The 5 T cell receptor beta chains below all came from one sample that was sequenced in a study of blood T cell repertoires in COVID-19. The data were produced by immunoSEQ multiplex PCR, yet TCRdb's version contains in-frame clones alone and is incomplete. Seen here are about 88,000 clones, about nine tenths observed once, and the top ten hold roughly 15%. The sequenced sample consisted of peripheral blood. The receptors were sampled from a male donor with acute or convalescent COVID-19.

The chain carries TRBV5-1 and TRBJ1-1, with TRBD1 matching 7 bases. Germline V gene lookup returns CDR1 SGHRS and CDR2 YFSETQ. This CDR3 contains 16 residues. V lost 2 bases to trimming and J lost 0 bases; unmatched junction nucleotides: 7. For the CDR3, the DNA is TGCGCCAGCAGCTTAGGGACAGTAACAGTGAACACTGAAGCTTTCTTT. This encodes CASSLGTVTVNTEAFF.

This clone was found a few times. V gene TRBV27 combines with J gene TRBJ1-1, with 9 nucleotides matching TRBD1. J was trimmed by 1 base and V by 4 bases; bases with no gene match: 4. The CDR3 has 15 residues. Germline V gene data show CDR1 as MNHEY and CDR2 as SMNVEV (reference sequence). The CDR3 DNA follows: TGTGCCAGCAGTTCCCAGACAGGGGGGAACACTGAAGCTTTCTTT. This translates into CASSSQTGGNTEAFF.

The V and J genes are TRBV14 and TRBJ2-2; D is possibly TRBD2 (7 bases). V shed 4 bases and J shed 2 bases, with 14 bases lying between them. The CDR3 is 16 residues long. The germline V gene encodes CDR1 SGHDN and CDR2 FVKESK. The CDR3 protein is CASSPGRGGNTGELFF. Written as DNA, the CDR3 is TGTGCCAGCAGCCCCGGAAGGGGGGGAAACACCGGGGAGCTGTTTTTT.

The chain joins TRBV6-5 to TRBJ1-2; 8 positions match TRBD1. Germline trimming cut 7 bases from V and 4 bases from J; bases unmatched to any gene: 8. This CDR3 has 14 residues. Germline loops: CDR1 MNHEY, CDR2 SVGAGI. As DNA, the CDR3 is TGTGCCAGCATCCTGGACAGGGCGAGCTATGGCTACACCTTC. Amino acid sequence: CASILDRASYGYTF.

This clone was seen a single time. The rearrangement links TRBV19 to TRBJ1-6; D is uncertain. CDR1 is LNHDA, CDR2 SQIVND, per germline (reference sequence). The CDR3 length is 14 residues. V lost 7 bases to trimming and J lost 10 bases, with 17 bases between them. CDR3: CASTVGSRESPLHF. DNA of the CDR3: TGTGCCAGTACCGTGGGCTCCCGGGAGTCACCCCTCCACTTT.